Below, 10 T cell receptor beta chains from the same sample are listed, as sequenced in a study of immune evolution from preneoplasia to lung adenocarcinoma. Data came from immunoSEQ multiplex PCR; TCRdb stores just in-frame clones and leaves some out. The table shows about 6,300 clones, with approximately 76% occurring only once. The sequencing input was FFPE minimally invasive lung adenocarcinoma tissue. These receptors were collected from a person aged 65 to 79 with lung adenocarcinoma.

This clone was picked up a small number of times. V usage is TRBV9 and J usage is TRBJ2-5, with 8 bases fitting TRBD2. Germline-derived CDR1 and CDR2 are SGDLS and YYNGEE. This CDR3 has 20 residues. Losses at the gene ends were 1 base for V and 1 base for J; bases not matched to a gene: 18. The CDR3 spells CASSVLLVRGVTHRQETQYF. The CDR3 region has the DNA TGTGCCAGCAGCGTATTGCTGGTGCGGGGGGTGACTCACCGCCAAGAGACCCAGTACTTC. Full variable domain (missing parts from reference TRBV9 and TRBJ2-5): DSGVTQTPKHLITATGQRVTLRCSPRSGDLSVYWYQQSLDQGLQFLIQYYNGEERAKGNILERFSAQQFPDLHSELNLSSLELGDSALYFCASSVLLVRGVTHRQETQYFGPGTRLLVL.

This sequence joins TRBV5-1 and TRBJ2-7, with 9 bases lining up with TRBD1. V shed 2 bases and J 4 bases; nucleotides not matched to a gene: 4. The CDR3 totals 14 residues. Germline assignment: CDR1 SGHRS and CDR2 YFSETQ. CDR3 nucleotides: TGCGCCAGCAGCTTACCGGGACAGGGATACGAGCAGTACTTC. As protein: CASSLPGQGYEQYF.

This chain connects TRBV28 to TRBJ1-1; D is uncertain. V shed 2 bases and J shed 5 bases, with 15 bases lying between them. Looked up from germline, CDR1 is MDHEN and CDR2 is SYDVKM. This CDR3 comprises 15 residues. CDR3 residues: CASSLGGSLLTEAFF. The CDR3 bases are TGTGCCAGCAGTTTAGGCGGCAGTCTGTTGACTGAAGCTTTCTTT. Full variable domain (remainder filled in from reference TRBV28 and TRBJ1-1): DVKVTQSSRYLVKRTGEKVFLECVQDMDHENMFWYRQDPGLGLRLIYFSYDVKMKEKGDIPEGYSVSREKKERFSLILESASTNQTSMYLCASSLGGSLLTEAFFGQGTRLTVV.

The CDR3 region is CASSPRPETQYF. DNA for the CDR3: TGTGCCAGCAGCCCTCGCCCGGAGACCCAGTACTTC. This chain joins TRBV7-6 and TRBJ2-5; D is undetermined. The CDR3 extends over 12 amino acids. Germline V gene data show CDR1 as SGHVS and CDR2 as FNYEAQ. Trimming took 5 bases from V and 5 from J, leaving 9 bases between them.

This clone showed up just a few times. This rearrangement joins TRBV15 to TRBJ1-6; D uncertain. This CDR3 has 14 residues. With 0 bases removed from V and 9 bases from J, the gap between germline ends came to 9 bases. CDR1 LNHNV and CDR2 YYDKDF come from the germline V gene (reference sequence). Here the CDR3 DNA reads TGTGCCACCAGCAGAGATGGAGGCGGTTCACCCCTCCACTTT. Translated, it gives CATSRDGGGSPLHF.

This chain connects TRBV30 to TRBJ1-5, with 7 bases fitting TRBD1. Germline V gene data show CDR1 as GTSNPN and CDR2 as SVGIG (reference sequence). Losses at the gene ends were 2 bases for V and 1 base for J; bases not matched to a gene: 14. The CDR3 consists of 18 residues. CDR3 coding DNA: TGTGCCTGGAGTCCTTCGACAGGGTATGTATTCAGCAATCAGCCCCAGCATTTT. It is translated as CAWSPSTGYVFSNQPQHF. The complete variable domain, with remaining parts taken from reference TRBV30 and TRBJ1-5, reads SQTIHQWPATLVQPVGSPLSLECTVEGTSNPNLYWYRQAAGRGLQLLFYSVGIGQISSEVPQNLSASRPQDRQFILSSKKLLLSDSGFYLCAWSPSTGYVFSNQPQHFGDGTRLSIL.

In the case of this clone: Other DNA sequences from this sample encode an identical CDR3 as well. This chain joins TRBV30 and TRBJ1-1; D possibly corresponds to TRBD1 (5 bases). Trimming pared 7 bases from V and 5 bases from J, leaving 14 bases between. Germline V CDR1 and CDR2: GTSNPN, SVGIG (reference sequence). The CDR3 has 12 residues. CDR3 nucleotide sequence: TGTGCCTCAACCTCGGGGGGAACTGAAGCTTTCTTT. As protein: CASTSGGTEAFF.

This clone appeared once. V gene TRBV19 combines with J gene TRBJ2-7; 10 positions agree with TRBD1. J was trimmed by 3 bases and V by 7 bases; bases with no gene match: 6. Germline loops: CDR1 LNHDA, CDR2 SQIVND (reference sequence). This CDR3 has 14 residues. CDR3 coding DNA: TGTGCCAGTAAGCCCGGGACAGGGGACTACGAGCAGTACTTC. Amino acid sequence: CASKPGTGDYEQYF.

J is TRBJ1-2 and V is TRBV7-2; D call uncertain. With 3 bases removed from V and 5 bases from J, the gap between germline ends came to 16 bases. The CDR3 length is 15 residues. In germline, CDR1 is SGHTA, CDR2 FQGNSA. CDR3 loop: CASSLHLEGRYGYTF. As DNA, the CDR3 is TGTGCCAGCAGCTTGCACTTAGAAGGGAGGTATGGCTACACCTTC. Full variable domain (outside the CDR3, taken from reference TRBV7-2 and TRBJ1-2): GAGVSQSPSNKVTEKGKDVELRCDPISGHTALYWYRQSLGQGLEFLIYFQGNSAPDKSGLPSDRFSAERTGGSVSTLTIQRTQQEDSAVYLCASSLHLEGRYGYTFGSGTRLTVV.

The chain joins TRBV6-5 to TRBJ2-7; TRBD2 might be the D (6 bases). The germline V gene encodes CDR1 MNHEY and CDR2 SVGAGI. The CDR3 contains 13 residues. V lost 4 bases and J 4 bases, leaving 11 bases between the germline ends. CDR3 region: CASSSGTFYEQYF. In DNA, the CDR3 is TGTGCCAGCAGTTCCGGGACTTTTTACGAGCAGTACTTC.